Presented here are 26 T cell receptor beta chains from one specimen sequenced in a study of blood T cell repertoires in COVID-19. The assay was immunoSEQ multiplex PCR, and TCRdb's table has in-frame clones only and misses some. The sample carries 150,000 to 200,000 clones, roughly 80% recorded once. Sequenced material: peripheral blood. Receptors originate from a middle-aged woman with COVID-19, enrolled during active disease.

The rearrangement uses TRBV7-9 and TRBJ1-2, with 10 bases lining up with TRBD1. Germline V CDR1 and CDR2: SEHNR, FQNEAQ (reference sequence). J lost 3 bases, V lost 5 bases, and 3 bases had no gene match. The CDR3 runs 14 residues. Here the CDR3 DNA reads TGTGCCAGCAGCCTGACAGGGGGCGACTATGGCTACACCTTC. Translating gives CASSLTGGDYGYTF.

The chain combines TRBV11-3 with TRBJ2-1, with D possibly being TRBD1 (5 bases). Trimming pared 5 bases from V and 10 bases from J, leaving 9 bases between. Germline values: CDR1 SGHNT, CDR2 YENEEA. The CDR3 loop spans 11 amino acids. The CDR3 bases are TGTGCCAGCAGCAACGACAGAGAGCAGTTCTTC. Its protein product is CASSNDREQFF. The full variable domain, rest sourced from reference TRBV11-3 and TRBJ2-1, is EAGVVQSPRYKIIEKKQPVAFWCNPISGHNTLYWYLQNLGQGPELLIRYENEEAVDDSQLPKDRFSAERLKGVDSTLKIQPAELGDSAVYLCASSNDREQFFGPGTRLTVL.

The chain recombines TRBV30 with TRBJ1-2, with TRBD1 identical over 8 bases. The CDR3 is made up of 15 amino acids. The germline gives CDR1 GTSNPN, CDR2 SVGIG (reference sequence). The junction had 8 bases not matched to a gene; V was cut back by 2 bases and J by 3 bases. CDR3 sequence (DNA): TGTGCCTGGAGTATCCGGACAGGGAGGGACTATGGCTACACCTTC. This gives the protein CAWSIRTGRDYGYTF.

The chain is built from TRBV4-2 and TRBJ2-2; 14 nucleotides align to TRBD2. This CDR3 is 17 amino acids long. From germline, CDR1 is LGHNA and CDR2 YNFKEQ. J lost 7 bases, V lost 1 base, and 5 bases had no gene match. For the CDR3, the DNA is TGTGCCAGCAGCCAAGGGACTAGCGGGGGGAATGTCGGGGAGCTGTTTTTT. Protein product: CASSQGTSGGNVGELFF.

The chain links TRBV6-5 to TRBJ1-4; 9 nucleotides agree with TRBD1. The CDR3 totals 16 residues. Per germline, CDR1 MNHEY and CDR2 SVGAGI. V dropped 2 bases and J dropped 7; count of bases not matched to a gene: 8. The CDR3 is CASSYGAGTGIEKLFF. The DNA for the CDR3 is TGTGCCAGCAGTTACGGGGCAGGGACAGGGATTGAAAAACTGTTTTTT.

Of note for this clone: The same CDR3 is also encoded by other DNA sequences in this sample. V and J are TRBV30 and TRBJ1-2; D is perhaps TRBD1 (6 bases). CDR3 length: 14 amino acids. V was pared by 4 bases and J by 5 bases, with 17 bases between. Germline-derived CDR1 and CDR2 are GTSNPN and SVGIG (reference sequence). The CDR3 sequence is CAWIGAGGAYGYTF. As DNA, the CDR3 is TGTGCCTGGATAGGTGCGGGGGGCGCTTATGGCTACACCTTC.

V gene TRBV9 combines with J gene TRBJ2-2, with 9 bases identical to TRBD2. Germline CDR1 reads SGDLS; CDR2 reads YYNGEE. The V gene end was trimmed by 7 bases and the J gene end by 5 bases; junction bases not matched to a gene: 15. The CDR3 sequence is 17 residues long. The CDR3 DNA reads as TGTGCCAGCGGAGACACGAGATCTAGCGGGATTACCGGGGAGCTGTTTTTT. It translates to CASGDTRSSGITGELFF.

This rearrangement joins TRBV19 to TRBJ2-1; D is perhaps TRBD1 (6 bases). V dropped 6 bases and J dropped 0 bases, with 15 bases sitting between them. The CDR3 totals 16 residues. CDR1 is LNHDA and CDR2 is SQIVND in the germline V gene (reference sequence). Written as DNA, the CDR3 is TGTGCCAGTAGGAGAGGACAGTCCAGCTCCTACAATGAGCAGTTCTTC. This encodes CASRRGQSSSYNEQFF.

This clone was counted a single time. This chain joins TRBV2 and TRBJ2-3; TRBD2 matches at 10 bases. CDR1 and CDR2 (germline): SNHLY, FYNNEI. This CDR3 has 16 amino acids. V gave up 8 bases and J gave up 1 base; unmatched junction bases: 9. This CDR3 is CASSRIAGGGTDTQYF. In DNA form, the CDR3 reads TGTGCCAGCTCCCGAATAGCGGGGGGCGGCACAGATACGCAGTATTTT. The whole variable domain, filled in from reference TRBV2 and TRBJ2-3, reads EPEVTQTPSHQVTQMGQEVILRCVPISNHLYFYWYRQILGQKVEFLVSFYNNEISEKSEIFDDQFSVERPDGSNFTLKIRSTKLEDSAMYFCASSRIAGGGTDTQYFGPGTRLTVL.

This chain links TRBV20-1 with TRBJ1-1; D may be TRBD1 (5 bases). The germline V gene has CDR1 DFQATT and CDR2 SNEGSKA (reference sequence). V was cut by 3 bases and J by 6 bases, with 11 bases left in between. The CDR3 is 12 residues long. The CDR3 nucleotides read TGCAGTGCTAGTTGGGGGGGGTCTGAAGCTTTCTTT. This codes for CSASWGGSEAFF.

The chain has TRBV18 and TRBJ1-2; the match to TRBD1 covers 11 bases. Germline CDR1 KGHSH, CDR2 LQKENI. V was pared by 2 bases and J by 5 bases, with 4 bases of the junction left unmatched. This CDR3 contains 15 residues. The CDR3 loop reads CASSPTGQGAYGYTF. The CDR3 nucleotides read TGTGCCAGCTCACCAACAGGACAGGGGGCTTATGGCTACACCTTC.

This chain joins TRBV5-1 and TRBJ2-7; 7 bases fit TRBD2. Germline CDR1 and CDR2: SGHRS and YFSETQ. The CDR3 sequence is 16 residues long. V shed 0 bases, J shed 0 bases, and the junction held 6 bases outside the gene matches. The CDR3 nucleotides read TGCGCCAGCAGCTTGGCCGGCGGGAGTAGCTCCTACGAGCAGTACTTC. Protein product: CASSLAGGSSSYEQYF.

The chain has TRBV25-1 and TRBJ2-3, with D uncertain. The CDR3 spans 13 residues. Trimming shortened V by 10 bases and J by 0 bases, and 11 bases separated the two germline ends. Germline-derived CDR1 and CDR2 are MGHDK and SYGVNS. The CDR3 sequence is CATLYSSTDTQYF. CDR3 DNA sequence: TGTGCCACACTCTACTCTAGCACAGATACGCAGTATTTT.

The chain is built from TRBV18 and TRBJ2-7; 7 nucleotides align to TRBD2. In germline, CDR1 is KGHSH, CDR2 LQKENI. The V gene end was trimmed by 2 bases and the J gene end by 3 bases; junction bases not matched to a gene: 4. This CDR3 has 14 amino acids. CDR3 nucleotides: TGTGCCAGCTCACCATCGAGCGGGGTCTACGAGCAGTACTTC. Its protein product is CASSPSSGVYEQYF.

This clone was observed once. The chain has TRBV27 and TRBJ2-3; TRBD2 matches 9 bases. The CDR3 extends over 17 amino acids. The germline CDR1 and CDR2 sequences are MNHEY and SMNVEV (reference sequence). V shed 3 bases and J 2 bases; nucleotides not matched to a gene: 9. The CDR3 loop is CASSLESGRPFTDTQYF. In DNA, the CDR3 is TGTGCCAGCAGTTTGGAGAGCGGGAGGCCCTTCACAGATACGCAGTATTTT.

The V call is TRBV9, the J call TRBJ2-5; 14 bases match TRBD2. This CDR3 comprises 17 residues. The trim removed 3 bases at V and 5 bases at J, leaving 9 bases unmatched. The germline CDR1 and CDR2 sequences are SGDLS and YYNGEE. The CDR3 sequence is CASSGTGTSGSWETQYF. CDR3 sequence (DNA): TGTGCCAGCAGCGGAACCGGGACTAGCGGGAGTTGGGAGACCCAGTACTTC.

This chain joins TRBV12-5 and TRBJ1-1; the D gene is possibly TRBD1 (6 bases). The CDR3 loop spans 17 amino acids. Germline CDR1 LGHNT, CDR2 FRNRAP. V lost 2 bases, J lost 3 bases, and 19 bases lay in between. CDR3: CASGLPRGGGRDTEAFF. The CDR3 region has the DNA TGTGCTAGTGGTTTGCCACGAGGGGGGGGCAGGGACACTGAAGCTTTCTTT.

The CDR3 protein is CASSLGTSGMREETQYF. As DNA, the CDR3 is TGTGCCAGCAGCTTAGGGACTAGCGGGATGAGGGAGGAGACCCAGTACTTC. The chain uses TRBV5-4 and TRBJ2-5; 13 nucleotides agree with TRBD2. CDR3 length equals 17 residues. CDR1 and CDR2 (germline): SGHNT, YYREEE (reference sequence). Trimming at V came to 2 bases and at J to 5 bases, leaving 9 bases not matched to a gene.

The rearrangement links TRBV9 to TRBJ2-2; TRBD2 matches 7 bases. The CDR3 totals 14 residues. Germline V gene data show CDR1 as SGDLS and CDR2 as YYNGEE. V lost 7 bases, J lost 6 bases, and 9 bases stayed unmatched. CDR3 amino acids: CASAGVLDAGELFF. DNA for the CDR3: TGTGCCAGCGCGGGGGTATTAGATGCCGGGGAGCTGTTTTTT. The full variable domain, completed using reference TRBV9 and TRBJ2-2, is DSGVTQTPKHLITATGQRVTLRCSPRSGDLSVYWYQQSLDQGLQFLIQYYNGEERAKGNILERFSAQQFPDLHSELNLSSLELGDSALYFCASAGVLDAGELFFGEGSRLTVL.

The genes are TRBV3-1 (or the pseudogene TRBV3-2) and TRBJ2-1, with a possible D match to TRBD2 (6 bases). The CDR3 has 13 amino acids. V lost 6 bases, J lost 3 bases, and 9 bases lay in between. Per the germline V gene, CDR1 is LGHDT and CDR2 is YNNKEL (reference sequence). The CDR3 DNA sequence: TGTGCCAGCAGTTCGACTAGCTACAATGAGCAGTTCTTC. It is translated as CASSSTSYNEQFF.

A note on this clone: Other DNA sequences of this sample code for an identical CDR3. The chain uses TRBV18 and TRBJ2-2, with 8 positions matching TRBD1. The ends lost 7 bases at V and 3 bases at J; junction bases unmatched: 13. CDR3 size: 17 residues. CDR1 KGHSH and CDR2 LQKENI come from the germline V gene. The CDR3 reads CASFLFGTGLDTGELFF. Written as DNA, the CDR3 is TGTGCCAGCTTTCTTTTCGGGACAGGCCTGGACACCGGGGAGCTGTTTTTT.

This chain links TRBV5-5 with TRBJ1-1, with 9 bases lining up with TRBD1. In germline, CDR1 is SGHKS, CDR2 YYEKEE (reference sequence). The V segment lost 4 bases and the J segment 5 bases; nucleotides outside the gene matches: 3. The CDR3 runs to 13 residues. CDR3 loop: CASSNRGQTEAFF. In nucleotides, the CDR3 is TGTGCCAGCAGCAACAGGGGGCAAACTGAAGCTTTCTTT.

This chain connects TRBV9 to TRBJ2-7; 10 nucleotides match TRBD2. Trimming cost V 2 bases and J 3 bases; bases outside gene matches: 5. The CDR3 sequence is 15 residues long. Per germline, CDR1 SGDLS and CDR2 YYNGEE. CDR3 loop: CASSVGLASIYEQYF. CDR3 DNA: TGTGCCAGCAGCGTGGGACTAGCGAGTATCTACGAGCAGTACTTC.

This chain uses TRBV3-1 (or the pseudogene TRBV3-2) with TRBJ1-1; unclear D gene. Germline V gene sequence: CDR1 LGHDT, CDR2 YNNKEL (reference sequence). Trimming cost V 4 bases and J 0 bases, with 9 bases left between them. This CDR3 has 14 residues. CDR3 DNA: TGTGCCAGCAGCCCGGCGGACTTGAACACTGAAGCTTTCTTT. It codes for CASSPADLNTEAFF.

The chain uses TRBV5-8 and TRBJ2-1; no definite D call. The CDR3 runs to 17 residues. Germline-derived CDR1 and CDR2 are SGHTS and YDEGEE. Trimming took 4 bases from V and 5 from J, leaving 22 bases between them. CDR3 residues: CASSPATRVSLDNEQFF. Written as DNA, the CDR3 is TGTGCCAGCAGCCCAGCAACCCGGGTCTCCTTGGACAATGAGCAGTTCTTC.

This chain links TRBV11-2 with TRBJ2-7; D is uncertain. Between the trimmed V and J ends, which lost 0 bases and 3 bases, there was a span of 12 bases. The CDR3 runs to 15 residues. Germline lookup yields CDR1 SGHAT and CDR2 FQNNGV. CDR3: CASSLDRFPGYEQYF. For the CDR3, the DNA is TGTGCCAGCAGCTTAGATCGGTTCCCGGGCTACGAGCAGTACTTC.